This T cell receptor (beta chain) derives from a study of shared clonotypes between healthy human individuals (dated by TCRdb to 2018 to 2020). Background on the whole study: The cohort comprised a couple of women and a few men aged 18 to 49 years. For each donor, three plates each were used for CD4 naive and CD4 memory, two plates were used for CD8 naive, and one plate was used for CD8 memory. The study deeply sequenced blood TCR repertoires of five healthy adults to estimate repertoire size and the extent of clonotype sharing between individuals. Leukapheresis yielded between about 0.94 and 10 billion PBMCs per donor. To increase sequencing depth and limit assay-specific biases, different laboratories used diverse techniques to prepare libraries and sequence TCR repertoires.

As concerns this clone: The target of this receptor is not known. There are no base qualities to consult, and no much larger clone falls within one base.

Using the deep immunoSEQ assay, TCR CDR3 regions were amplified from genomic DNA by multiplex PCR. Extracted genomic DNA from each cell subset was spread evenly across all wells of several immunoSEQ 96-well plates, with each plate serving as a replicate. For sorted subsets, about 210 ng of genomic DNA, equivalent to 30,000 or so T cell genomes, went into each replicate PCR. The purified libraries were quantified using a Qubit 3.0 fluorometer, sized with a Bioanalyzer 2100, and then quantified again using the KAPA Library Quantification kit. Every immunoSEQ 96-well plate was sequenced on a separate single-read 150-cycle Illumina NextSeq 550 flow cell. Processing in the source paper ran as follows. Because only junctional sequences without quality scores were contained in the immunoSEQ output, filtering matching that applied to full-length reads could not be performed. Sequences were annotated with PyIR, a Python wrapper for IgBLAST v1.9, using IMGT germline references to assign V/J genes and CDR3. Reads were removed for weak V/J assignments (E-value above 1e-6), missing CDR3, stop codons, out-of-frame junctions, or ambiguous translated residues. V3J clonotypes were defined by identical inferred V gene, J gene, and CDR3 amino acid sequence. The percentage overlap between two repertoires was calculated by dividing the number of shared unique clonotypes by the size of the smaller repertoire. RTK rarefaction, the Chao1 estimator, and Recon v2.1 estimates of unobserved clonotypes were used to assess repertoire richness. Generation probabilities were computed with OLGA for all TCRbeta clonotypes obtained by the gDNA method from several donors. The table comes from immuneACCESS by way of TCRdb, which keeps in-frame sequences with V and J called. Part of the clones is missing from these tables; in studies checked, under half for an unresolved V gene and the rest for unknown reasons. The V and J calls and clone size come from that table; D and trimming were worked out from the DNA. The sample table lists 330,000 or so clones, under 80% of them with a count of one. The ten largest clones add up to over 9% of the sample.

The CDR3 measures 15 amino acids from cysteine to phenylalanine. Left in the record is the CDR3 DNA by itself, 45 bases read in frame from the first base. Between the V and J ends, shortened by 4 bases and 7 bases respectively, the junction contains 17 bases. From the germline V gene, CDR1 is MNHNS and CDR2 is SASEGT. The donors were healthy, HIV-negative adults with no recently reported acute infections or vaccinations. Only Caucasian adults living in Nashville, Tennessee, USA were represented among the donors. CD4+ T cells were enriched through magnetic negative selection, after which naive cells were positively selected on CD45RA and the remaining negative fraction served as the memory subset. Blood was obtained by leukapheresis, after which PBMCs were separated by Ficoll-Histopaque density gradient centrifugation and cryopreserved in liquid nitrogen vapor phase. Analytical flow cytometry was used to check the purity and quantity of each magnetically sorted T cell population. From each sorted fraction, genomic DNA was isolated and quantified by UV absorbance on a Nanodrop 2000c.

The investigation overall reported the following: Larger estimated clonotype richness was generally found for naive subsets than for memory subsets. Clonotypes shared by all four sorted-subset donors showed higher generation probabilities than non-shared clonotypes. Based on pairwise subsampling, the degree of clonotype sharing among donors was expected to be affected by sequencing depth. When a few donors were compared, the shared fraction of clonotypes was about 5.4% for naive CD4, roughly 3.3% for naive CD8, about 2.5% for memory CD4, and 0.35% to 0.5% for memory CD8. Only blood was sampled, and tissue TCR repertoires likely differ from those in blood. Because the study included a small number of donors, the genetic and exposure-history diversity represented was limited. Even with the large sequencing depth, rarefaction of the sorted-subset datasets indicated that sequencing was incomplete.

The sequence came from a young man in good health. This sequence uses TRBV6-1 and TRBJ2-1, with an unclear D gene assignment. Sequencing was performed on memory CD4+ T cells sorted from blood. Reading the label with the study, this specimen's cell subset or site is: CD45RA-negative fraction. CDR3 protein: CASSAIVFSGNEQFF. The DNA sequence is given as TGTGCCAGCAGTGCCATTGTGTTCTCGGGTAATGAGCAGTTCTTC.